This T cell receptor (beta chain) came from a study of CD8 T cells in ankylosing spondylitis. General study points: Reportedly, matched ankylosing spondylitis synovial fluid was significantly enriched for disease-linked clones. Ankylosing spondylitis blood appeared to carry a characteristic TCR beta motif of under ten highly homologous variants. Certain motif variants had earlier been reported in reactive arthritis synovial fluid and blood.

Notes on this clonotype: Its target is unknown.

The CDR3 contains 13 residues. V shed 5 bases and J 5 bases; nucleotides not matched to a gene: 6. Per the germline V gene, CDR1 is SGHRS and CDR2 is YFSETQ. In TCRdb, the 5' RACE reads were re-called with MiXCR into one record per CDR3 protein. Of around 150,000 distinct CDR3 sequences listed, under 45% were seen once; the top ten hold about 15%. The clonotype was recovered from a male donor with ankylosing spondylitis. The sequenced sample was synovial fluid, either unsorted or a sorted T cell fraction (not recorded which). The chain carries TRBV5-1 and TRBJ1-1, with TRBD1 matching over 7 bases. Here the CDR3 DNA reads TGCGCCAGCAGGACAGGGTCGAGGACTGAAGCTTTCTTT. Residues: CASRTGSRTEAFF.